The TCR beta chain under discussion was sequenced for a study of shared T cell receptors in the human thymus. The CDR3 has 16 amino acids. In germline, CDR1 is SGHAT, CDR2 FQNNGV. V shed 4 bases, J shed 4 bases, and the junction held 8 bases outside the gene matches. The assay was immunoSEQ multiplex PCR, and TCRdb's table has in-frame clones only and misses some. The profile shows about 380,000 clones, just under 95% of them singletons. This clone was seen only once. This receptor was taken from a human donor. Sequencing was done on a sample of thymocytes. The J gene is TRBJ2-3, the V gene TRBV11-2; 10 bases align to TRBD2. The CDR3 sequence: CASSSLAGRRADTQYF. The CDR3 region has the DNA TGTGCCAGCAGCTCACTAGCGGGAAGACGGGCAGATACGCAGTATTTT.